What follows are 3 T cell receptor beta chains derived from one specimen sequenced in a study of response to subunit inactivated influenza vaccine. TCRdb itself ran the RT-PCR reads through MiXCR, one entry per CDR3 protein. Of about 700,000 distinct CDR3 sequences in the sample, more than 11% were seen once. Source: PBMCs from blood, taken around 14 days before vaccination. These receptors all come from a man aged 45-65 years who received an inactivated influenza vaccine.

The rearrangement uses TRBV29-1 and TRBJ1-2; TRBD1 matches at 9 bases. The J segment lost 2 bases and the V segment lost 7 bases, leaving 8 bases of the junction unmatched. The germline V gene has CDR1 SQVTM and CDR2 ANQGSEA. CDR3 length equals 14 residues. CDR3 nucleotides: TGCAGCGCCCAGAGACAGGGGGGGAACTATGGCTACACCTTC. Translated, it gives CSAQRQGGNYGYTF.

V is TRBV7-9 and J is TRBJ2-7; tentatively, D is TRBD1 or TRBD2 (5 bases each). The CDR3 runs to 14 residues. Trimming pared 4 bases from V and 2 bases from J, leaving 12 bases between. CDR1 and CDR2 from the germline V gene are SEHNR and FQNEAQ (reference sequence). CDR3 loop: CASSSAPGPYEQYF. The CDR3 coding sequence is TGTGCCAGCAGCTCAGCACCGGGACCCTACGAGCAGTACTTC.

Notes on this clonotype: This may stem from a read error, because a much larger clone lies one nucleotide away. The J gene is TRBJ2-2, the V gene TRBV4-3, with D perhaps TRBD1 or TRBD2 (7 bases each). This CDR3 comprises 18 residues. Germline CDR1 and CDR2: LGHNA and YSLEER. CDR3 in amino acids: CASSRGPGGGTNTGKLFF. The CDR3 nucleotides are TGCGCCAGCAGCCGGGGCCCAGGGGGAGGGACGAACACCGGGAAGCTGTTTTTT.